Here is one T cell receptor beta chain with its context. The antigen this receptor binds is unknown. No much larger clone is present one base from it, and per-base qualities are unavailable. In the prospective study, participants were about 18 to 90 years old, resided in 24 geographic areas of the United States, and were enrolled through a virtual design. In the prospective study, participants were assigned to cohorts based on the clinical history participants reported in a screening survey and a study questionnaire. Each participant in the prospective study had whole blood, serum and a nasopharyngeal or oropharyngeal swab collected by mobile phlebotomists. Prospective study participants could optionally give additional blood draws and questionnaires over a 2-month period. Before DNA extraction, prospective study blood samples were shipped either frozen or at room temperature. The data were taken from a study of blood T cell repertoires in COVID-19 (dated by TCRdb to the early 2020s). As for the study more broadly: ImmuneRACE Cohort 3 recovered participants were defined by two consecutive negative NP/OP PCR tests, healthcare professional clearance, or symptom resolution. The material from the prospective study consisted of cDNA or gDNA derived from T cells, B-cell-depleted T cells, or PBMCs. Samples from collaborators originated in the United States, Italy and Spain and spanned both the acute and convalescent phases of COVID-19. Subjects who had been exposed to COVID-19, were actively infected with it, or had recovered from it provided the deeply sampled blood TCRbeta repertoires that made up the dataset. The repertoires were released in a freely available public database intended as a resource for research on the immune response to SARS-CoV-2. Where available, HLA class I and class II types were taken from metadata supplied by the sample provider and were not determined by assay-based typing. Nearly every sample came with metadata listing a de-identified subject ID, COVID-19 status, age in years and sex. Samples were obtained from the ongoing ImmuneRACE study (first 160 participants) and from over a thousand subjects provided by 6 global collaborators.

V lost 5 bases and J lost 6 bases, and the count of bases not matched to a germline gene is 7. CDR1 SEHNR and CDR2 FQNEAQ were looked up in the germline V gene (reference sequence). Including the terminal cysteine and phenylalanine, the CDR3 comprises 14 residues. Only CDR3 DNA remains: 42 bases, in frame from the first base. General conclusions and limits of the study: The quantity of clinical and demographic metadata differed by source and by participant and was supplied without curation.

TCRbeta CDR3 regions were amplified from genomic DNA using the immunoSEQ Assay, a bias-controlled multiplex PCR. Regarding the original processing steps: Within the assay, amplification of reference gene primers was used to estimate how many nucleated cells each sample contained. To quantify the absolute abundance of each unique TCRbeta CDR3 rearrangement, sequence reads were collapsed and filtered. For each sample, productive Simpson clonality was calculated by taking the square root of Simpson's diversity index across productive rearrangements. In TCRdb, the immuneACCESS table is reduced to in-frame sequences with V and J assigned. These tables do not hold every clone; where another copy was compared, an unresolved V gene accounts for under half, and the others remain unexplained. That table gives V, J and clone size, and the DNA gave D and trimming. Present in this sample are 200,000 to 250,000 clones, less than 90% of which were seen just once. The top ten clones comprise 2.5% to 3.5% of the sample.

The sequencing input was PBMCs or T cells enriched from blood (not recorded which). The chain uses TRBV7-9 and TRBJ1-2, with 9 middle bases fitting TRBD1. The TCR was taken from a woman aged 50 to 60 in a cohort exposed to, infected with or recovered from COVID-19 (not recorded which). The sequenced DNA is TGTGCCAGCAGCCTCCAACAGGGGGCGGATGGCTACACCTTC. Translated, this is CASSLQQGADGYTF.